This entry lists 23 T cell receptor beta chains sequenced from one sample in a study of T cell repertoires in cytomegalovirus infection. These TCRs' antigens remain unknown. In TCRdb, the reads were re-called with MiXCR into one record per CDR3 protein. Here the sample spans about 920,000 distinct CDR3 sequences, under 40% being singletons. The sample in question was cultured CD8+ T cells from PBMCs, obtained from culture after CMV antigen stimulation. Receptors originate from a human donor in good health (CMV status not recorded). Some clones in this sample may be carry-over from other donors' samples.

There are many counts of this clonotype. This chain uses TRBV27 with TRBJ2-5, with 10 positions matching TRBD2. The trim removed 2 bases at V and 1 base at J, leaving 1 base unmatched. In germline, CDR1 is MNHEY, CDR2 SMNVEV (reference sequence). CDR3 length equals 15 residues. This chain's CDR3 is CASSLIAGGQETQYF. The CDR3, as DNA: TGTGCCAGCAGTTTAATAGCGGGGGGCCAAGAGACCCAGTACTTC.

This clonotype appeared a few times. This chain connects TRBV2 to TRBJ1-6; D is ambiguous. V gave up 0 bases and J gave up 0 bases, with 9 bases separating them. Germline CDR1 SNHLY, CDR2 FYNNEI. The CDR3 length is 17 residues. In DNA, the CDR3 is TGTGCCAGCAGTGAAGCGCCAGTGAGCTCCTATAATTCACCCCTCCACTTT. Protein sequence: CASSEAPVSSYNSPLHF.

The table lists this clonotype with a few counts. V is TRBV19 and J is TRBJ2-7, with 8 bases fitting TRBD1. From germline, CDR1 is LNHDA and CDR2 SQIVND (reference sequence). V was clipped by 4 bases and J by 2 bases; unmatched bases: 13. This CDR3 is 17 amino acids long. The CDR3 loop is CASSTPLFDRGAYEQYF. The CDR3 coding sequence is TGTGCCAGTAGTACCCCTCTATTTGACAGGGGCGCCTACGAGCAGTACTTC.

V and J are TRBV11-1 and TRBJ2-6, with no clear D. From germline, CDR1 is SGHAT and CDR2 FQDESV (reference sequence). The CDR3 spans 18 residues. V shed 6 bases and J shed 0 bases, with 18 bases lying between them. CDR3 sequence reads: CASRVSDSSPSGANVLTF. For the CDR3, the DNA is TGTGCCAGCAGAGTGAGTGATTCTTCTCCCTCTGGGGCCAACGTCCTGACTTTC.

This clonotype was detected many times. The chain has TRBV12-3 or TRBV12-4 and TRBJ2-5; D gene unclear. This CDR3 spans 13 amino acids. V lost 3 bases to trimming and J lost 1 base, with 6 bases between them. The CDR3 DNA reads as TGTGCCAGCAGTTTGATTATCCAAGAGACCCAGTACTTC. This translates into CASSLIIQETQYF.

A single count supports this clonotype. This chain joins TRBV4-3 and TRBJ2-3; D remains ambiguous. V lost 10 bases and J 1 base, leaving 24 bases between the germline ends. The CDR3 totals 17 residues. The V gene's germline CDR1 is LGHNA and CDR2 YSLEER. The CDR3 protein is CATSPVGLQFGTDTQYF. CDR3 coding DNA: TGCGCCACCTCACCGGTGGGCCTACAGTTCGGCACAGATACGCAGTATTTT.

J is TRBJ2-7 and V is TRBV19; maybe TRBD1 (5 bases). Trimming took 6 bases from V and 5 from J, leaving 14 bases between them. The CDR3 contains 13 residues. Germline V gene lookup returns CDR1 LNHDA and CDR2 SQIVND (reference sequence). CDR3 in DNA: TGTGCCAGTAGCAGCACCGAACAGGACGAGCAGTACGTC. It codes for CASSSTEQDEQYV.

This clonotype appeared once. A read error is possible here, since a much larger clone lies one base away. V is TRBV7-2 and J is TRBJ1-5; no clear D. Trimming left V 1 base short and J 5 bases short, with 15 bases between. Germline V CDR1 and CDR2: SGHTA, FQGNSA. The CDR3 consists of 16 residues. CDR3 in DNA: TGTGCCAGCAGCTTAGGCCTCGGGAGGGCTTATCAGCCCCAGCATTTT. Translated, it gives CASSLGLGRAYQPQHF.

As to this clonotype: A junction boundary mismatches the germline segment, possibly from a read error. J is TRBJ2-4 and V is TRBV4-1; D might be TRBD2 (6 bases). Germline V CDR1 and CDR2: MGHRA, YSYEKL. This CDR3 spans 18 amino acids. The CDR3 spells CASNQEPAGWEAKNIQYF. In DNA form, the CDR3 reads TGCGCCAGCAACCAAGAACCGGCGGGGTGGGAGGCCAAAAACATTCAGTACTTC.

The chain carries TRBV10-3 and TRBJ2-3, with TRBD2 matching 8 bases. The ends lost 6 bases at V and 3 bases at J; junction bases unmatched: 14. This CDR3 contains 17 residues. CDR1 ENHRY and CDR2 SYGVKD come from the germline V gene. CDR3 residues: CAISSRDGSGVTDTQYF. The CDR3 nucleotides are TGTGCCATCAGCTCGAGAGATGGTAGCGGGGTAACAGATACGCAGTATTTT.

This clonotype was seen ten or more times. The chain links TRBV7-6 to TRBJ2-3, with unresolved D. The CDR3 extends over 14 amino acids. Trimming cost V 2 bases and J 3 bases, with 9 bases left between them. The germline V gene has CDR1 SGHVS and CDR2 FNYEAQ. CDR3 DNA sequence: TGTGCCAGCAGCTTATCCCCGATGACAGATACGCAGTATTTT. It is translated as CASSLSPMTDTQYF.

J is TRBJ1-1 and V is TRBV5-4; 8 bases match TRBD1. The CDR3 loop spans 14 amino acids. V was pared by 5 bases and J by 3 bases, with 6 bases of the junction left unmatched. CDR1 is SGHNT and CDR2 is YYREEE in the germline V gene (reference sequence). CDR3 in amino acids: CASRAEDRDTEAFF. In DNA form, the CDR3 reads TGTGCCAGCAGAGCCGAGGACAGGGACACTGAAGCTTTCTTT.

The CDR3 sequence is CASSRVWNTEAFF. In DNA form, the CDR3 reads TGTGCCAGCAGCCGTGTCTGGAACACTGAAGCTTTCTTT. The V and J genes are TRBV6-6 and TRBJ1-1; D is unclear. The V and J ends lost 6 bases and 1 base respectively, with 9 bases between them. The CDR3 runs 13 residues. Germline V CDR1 and CDR2: MNHNY, SVGAGI (reference sequence).

This clonotype was found once. The chain uses TRBV5-4 and TRBJ2-3; TRBD2 agrees at 8 bases. CDR3 length equals 17 residues. The V gene end was trimmed by 0 bases and the J gene end by 2 bases; junction bases not matched to a gene: 8. Germline CDR1 is SGHNT and CDR2 is YYREEE (reference sequence). In DNA form, the CDR3 reads TGTGCCAGCAGCTTGGATGGTAGCGGGGTCCCCACAGATACGCAGTATTTT. As protein: CASSLDGSGVPTDTQYF.

This clonotype was seen many times. The V gene is TRBV12-3 or TRBV12-4, the J gene TRBJ2-1; TRBD2 matches 8 bases. CDR3 length: 15 residues. The trim removed 5 bases at V and 3 bases at J, leaving 6 bases unmatched. CDR3 DNA: TGTGCCAGCAGTCAGCGGGGGCCGATCTACAATGAGCAGTTCTTC. Translation: CASSQRGPIYNEQFF.

In this sample, this clonotype turned up once. The genes are TRBV20-1 and TRBJ1-1; no reliable D call. Germline CDR1 reads DFQATT; CDR2 reads SNEGSKA (reference sequence). V lost 2 bases, J lost 0 bases, and 4 bases lay in between. The CDR3 extends over 12 amino acids. The CDR3 region has the DNA TGCAGTGCTAGACGGATGAACACTGAAGCTTTCTTT. Translated: CSARRMNTEAFF.

This chain connects TRBV27 to TRBJ2-1, with 11 nucleotides matching TRBD2. V dropped 0 bases and J dropped 4; count of bases not matched to a gene: 5. This CDR3 is built from 17 residues. Germline lookup yields CDR1 MNHEY and CDR2 SMNVEV (reference sequence). Here the CDR3 DNA reads TGTGCCAGCAGTTTATCCCGTCTAGCGGGGGGATACAATGAGCAGTTCTTC. This sequence encodes CASSLSRLAGGYNEQFF.

V usage is TRBV12-3 or TRBV12-4 and J usage is TRBJ2-5; 11 bases align to TRBD1. Unmatched junction bases numbered 7, after V lost 3 bases and J lost 1 base. The CDR3 is 17 amino acids. In DNA form, the CDR3 reads TGTGCCAGCAGTTTTCGAGTGGACAGGGGGCGCCAAGAGACCCAGTACTTC. Translation: CASSFRVDRGRQETQYF.

The gene calls are TRBV28 and TRBJ1-1, with 7 bases identical to TRBD1. CDR3 length: 13 amino acids. V was pared by 5 bases and J by 3 bases, with 3 bases of the junction left unmatched. CDR1 MDHEN and CDR2 SYDVKM come from the germline V gene. The CDR3 DNA reads TGTGCCAGCAGTGAGCAGGGGGACACTGAAGCTTTCTTT. It specifies CASSEQGDTEAFF.

This clonotype has just a few counts. J is TRBJ1-1 and V is TRBV14; no firm D call. Trimming stripped 1 base from V and 0 bases from J, with 6 bases between. The CDR3 runs to 14 residues. In germline, CDR1 is SGHDN, CDR2 FVKESK. This chain's CDR3 is CASSQVKVNTEAFF. The CDR3 DNA follows: TGTGCCAGCAGCCAAGTAAAAGTGAACACTGAAGCTTTCTTT.

The chain links TRBV27 to TRBJ1-1; D remains ambiguous. Looked up from germline, CDR1 is MNHEY and CDR2 is SMNVEV (reference sequence). The CDR3 extends over 15 amino acids. With 3 bases removed from V and 0 bases from J, the gap between germline ends came to 11 bases. DNA for the CDR3: TGTGCCAGCAGTTTGGTCCCAGAACTGAACACTGAAGCTTTCTTT. Protein product: CASSLVPELNTEAFF.

This clonotype appeared once. The chain links TRBV2 to TRBJ2-1; a weak D match, TRBD2 (6 bases). V was shortened by 5 bases and J by 1 base, with 12 bases between the two germline ends. CDR1 and CDR2 from the germline V gene are SNHLY and FYNNEI. The CDR3 consists of 15 residues. This CDR3 is CASSWGVTSYNEQFF. The CDR3 region has the DNA TGTGCCAGCAGTTGGGGGGTTACGTCCTACAATGAGCAGTTCTTC. Full variable domain (remainder filled in from reference TRBV2 and TRBJ2-1): EPEVTQTPSHQVTQMGQEVILRCVPISNHLYFYWYRQILGQKVEFLVSFYNNEISEKSEIFDDQFSVERPDGSNFTLKIRSTKLEDSAMYFCASSWGVTSYNEQFFGPGTRLTVL.

This clonotype appeared a few times. This chain links TRBV7-9 with TRBJ1-4; a possible D gene is TRBD1 (5 bases). Germline-derived CDR1 and CDR2 are SEHNR and FQNEAQ (reference sequence). This CDR3 has 14 residues. V was shortened by 6 bases and J by 5 bases, with 13 bases between the two germline ends. The CDR3 region has the DNA TGTGCCAGCAGAAAAGGCAAGGGGAATGAAAAACTGTTTTTT. It specifies CASRKGKGNEKLFF.